This T cell receptor (beta chain) was recovered during a study of Graves' ophthalmopathy and Graves' hyperthyroidism. Study-wide context: Stable hyperthyroidism meant no ophthalmopathy within 18 months of follow-up. The study's findings and limits: The model flagged ophthalmopathy progression at roughly 71% sensitivity and less than 75% specificity. Built on 13 signatures, a model told ophthalmopathy apart from stable hyperthyroidism with 85% to 90% sensitivity and over 80% specificity.

The germline gives CDR1 SEHNR, CDR2 FQNEAQ (reference sequence). Deletions cut 1 base from V and 6 bases from J, with 11 bases between. The CDR3 spans 14 residues. Clinicians diagnosed using symptoms, serum thyroxine, TRAb, thyroid ultrasound and orbital computed tomography. RNA transcripts served as template for amplifying TCR beta CDR3 sequences. Investigators did first-round RT-PCR with HTBI primers, then second-round multiplex PCR. TCRdb called the multiplex PCR reads again in MiXCR, with one record for every CDR3 protein. The sample has around 1.1 million distinct CDR3 sequences; 35% to 45% are singletons. For this clonotype: Its target is not known.

The sequence came from an adult man with Graves' hyperthyroidism. The sample taken for sequencing was peripheral blood or thyroid tissue (not recorded which). The V and J genes are TRBV7-9 and TRBJ2-3, with D maybe TRBD2 (6 bases). The CDR3 here is CASSLVPSADTQYF. CDR3 DNA: TGTGCCAGCAGCTTAGTCCCTAGCGCTGATACGCAGTATTTT.